This T cell receptor beta chain was profiled in a study of blood T cell repertoires in COVID-19. Study-level background: Collection of acute and convalescent COVID-19 samples took place in the United States, Italy and Spain. T cells, B-cell-depleted T cells, or PBMCs supplied cDNA or gDNA.

As processed by the authors: Estimation of nucleated cell counts relied on the amplification of reference gene primers. Clones were sequenced by immunoSEQ multiplex PCR, and TCRdb holds only the in-frame ones, with some missing. V, J and clone size were drawn from that table, and D and trimming were deduced from the DNA. The table shows approximately 250,000 clones, with around 90% occurring only once. CDR1 is LNHDA and CDR2 is SQIVND in the germline V gene (reference sequence). The CDR3 runs 16 residues. V lost 2 bases, J lost 5 bases, and 18 bases lay in between. Sequenced: peripheral blood. V gene TRBV19 combines with J gene TRBJ2-5; the D gene is possibly TRBD1 (6 bases). The source is a man aged 25-45 years with COVID-19, enrolled during active disease. The CDR3 is CASSISAGSQGETQYF. CDR3 coding DNA: TGTGCCAGTAGTATATCGGCAGGGTCACAGGGTGAGACCCAGTACTTC.